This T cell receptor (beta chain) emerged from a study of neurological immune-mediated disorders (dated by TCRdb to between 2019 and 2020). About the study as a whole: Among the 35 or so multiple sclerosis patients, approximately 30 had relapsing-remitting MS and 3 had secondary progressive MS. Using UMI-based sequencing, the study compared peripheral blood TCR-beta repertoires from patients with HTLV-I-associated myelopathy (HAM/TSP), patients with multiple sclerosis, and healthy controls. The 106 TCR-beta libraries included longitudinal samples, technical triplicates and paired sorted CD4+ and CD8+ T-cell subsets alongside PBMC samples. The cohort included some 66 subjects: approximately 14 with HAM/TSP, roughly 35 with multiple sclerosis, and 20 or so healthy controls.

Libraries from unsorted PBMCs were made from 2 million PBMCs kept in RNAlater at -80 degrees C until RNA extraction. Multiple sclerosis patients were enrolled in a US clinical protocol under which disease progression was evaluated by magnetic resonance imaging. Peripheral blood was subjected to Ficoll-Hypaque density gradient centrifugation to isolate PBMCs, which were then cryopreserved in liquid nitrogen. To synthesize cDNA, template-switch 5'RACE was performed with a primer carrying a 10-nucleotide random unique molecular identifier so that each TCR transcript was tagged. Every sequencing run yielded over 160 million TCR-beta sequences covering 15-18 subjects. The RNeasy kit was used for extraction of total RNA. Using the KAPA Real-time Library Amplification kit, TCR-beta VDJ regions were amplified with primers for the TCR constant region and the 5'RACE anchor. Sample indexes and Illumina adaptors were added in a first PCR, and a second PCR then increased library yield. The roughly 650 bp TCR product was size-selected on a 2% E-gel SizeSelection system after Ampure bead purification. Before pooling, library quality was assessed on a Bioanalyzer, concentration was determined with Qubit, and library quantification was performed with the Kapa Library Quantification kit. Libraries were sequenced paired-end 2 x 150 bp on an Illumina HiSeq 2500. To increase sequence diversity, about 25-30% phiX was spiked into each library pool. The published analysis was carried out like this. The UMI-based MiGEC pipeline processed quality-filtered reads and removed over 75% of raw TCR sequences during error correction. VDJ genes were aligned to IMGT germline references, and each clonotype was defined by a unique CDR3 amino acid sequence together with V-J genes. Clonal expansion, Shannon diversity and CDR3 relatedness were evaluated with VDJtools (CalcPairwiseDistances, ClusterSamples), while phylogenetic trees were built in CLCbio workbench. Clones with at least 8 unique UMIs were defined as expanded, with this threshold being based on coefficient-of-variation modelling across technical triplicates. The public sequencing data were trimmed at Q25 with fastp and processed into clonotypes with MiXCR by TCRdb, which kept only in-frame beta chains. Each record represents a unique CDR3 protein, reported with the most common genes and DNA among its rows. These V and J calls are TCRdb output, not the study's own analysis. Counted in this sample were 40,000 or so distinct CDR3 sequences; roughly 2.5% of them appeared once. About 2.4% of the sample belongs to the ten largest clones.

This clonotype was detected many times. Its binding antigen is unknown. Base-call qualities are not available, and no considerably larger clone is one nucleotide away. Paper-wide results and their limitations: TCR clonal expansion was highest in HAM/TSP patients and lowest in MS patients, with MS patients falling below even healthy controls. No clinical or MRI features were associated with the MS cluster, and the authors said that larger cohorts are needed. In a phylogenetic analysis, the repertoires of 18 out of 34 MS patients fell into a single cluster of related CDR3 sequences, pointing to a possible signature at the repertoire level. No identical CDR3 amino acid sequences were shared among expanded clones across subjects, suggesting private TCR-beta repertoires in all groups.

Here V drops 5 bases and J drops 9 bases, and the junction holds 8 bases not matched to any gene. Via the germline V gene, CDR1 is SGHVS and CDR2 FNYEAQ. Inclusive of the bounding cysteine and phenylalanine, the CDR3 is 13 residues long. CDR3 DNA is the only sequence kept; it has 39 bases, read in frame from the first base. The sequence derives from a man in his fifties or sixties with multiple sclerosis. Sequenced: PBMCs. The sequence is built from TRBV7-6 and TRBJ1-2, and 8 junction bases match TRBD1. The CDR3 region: CASSPRQGLSYTF. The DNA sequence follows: TGTGCCAGCAGCCCACGACAGGGGCTAAGCTACACCTTC. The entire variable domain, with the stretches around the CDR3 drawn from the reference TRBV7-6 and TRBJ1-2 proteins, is GAGVSQSPRYKVTKRGQDVALRCDPISGHVSLYWYRQALGQGPEFLTYFNYEAQQDKSGLPNDRFSAERPEGSISTLTIQRTEQRDSAMYRCASSPRQGLSYTFGSGTRLTVV.